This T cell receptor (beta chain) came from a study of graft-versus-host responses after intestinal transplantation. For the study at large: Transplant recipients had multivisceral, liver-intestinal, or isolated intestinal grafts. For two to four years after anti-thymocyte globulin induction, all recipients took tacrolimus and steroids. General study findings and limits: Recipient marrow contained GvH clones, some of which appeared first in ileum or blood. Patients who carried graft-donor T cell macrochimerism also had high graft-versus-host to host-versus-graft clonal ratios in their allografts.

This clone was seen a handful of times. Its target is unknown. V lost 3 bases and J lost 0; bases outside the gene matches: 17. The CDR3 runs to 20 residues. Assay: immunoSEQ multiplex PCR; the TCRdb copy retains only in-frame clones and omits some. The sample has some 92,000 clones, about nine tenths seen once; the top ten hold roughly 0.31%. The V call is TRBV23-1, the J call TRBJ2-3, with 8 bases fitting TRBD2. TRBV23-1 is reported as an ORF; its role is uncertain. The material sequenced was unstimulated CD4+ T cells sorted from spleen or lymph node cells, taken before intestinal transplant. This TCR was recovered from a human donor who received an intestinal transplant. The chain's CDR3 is CASSHPRWREALGSTDTQYF. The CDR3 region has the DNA TGCGCCAGCAGTCACCCCCGGTGGCGGGAGGCCCTTGGTAGCACAGATACGCAGTATTTT.